These 28 T cell receptor beta chains were all obtained from the same sample, sequenced in a study of T cell changes during pregnancy in multiple sclerosis. Clones were sequenced by immunoSEQ multiplex PCR, and TCRdb holds only the in-frame ones, with some missing. The sample yields more than 65,000 clones, about nine tenths seen once. This specimen was peripheral blood, taken before pregnancy. The receptors were sampled from a female donor with multiple sclerosis, enrolled in a pregnancy study.

V is TRBV10-1 and J is TRBJ2-1; 7 bases align to TRBD2. CDR3 length equals 15 residues. CDR1 and CDR2 from the germline V gene are WNHNN and SYGVQD (reference sequence). V lost 8 bases to trimming and J lost 0 bases; unmatched junction nucleotides: 7. The chain's CDR3 is CASRRGGGSYNEQFF. In DNA form, the CDR3 reads TGCGCCAGCCGCCGCGGGGGTGGCTCCTACAATGAGCAGTTCTTC.

V gene TRBV29-1 combines with J gene TRBJ2-1; 13 positions agree with TRBD2. CDR1 and CDR2 (germline): SQVTM, ANQGSEA. This CDR3 has 17 residues. V trimming: 7 bases; J trimming: 6 bases; junction bases outside the gene matches: 15. The CDR3 region is CSGTGTSGITTPNEQFF. The CDR3 bases are TGCAGCGGAACCGGGACTAGCGGGATTACTACACCCAATGAGCAGTTCTTC.

The rearrangement links TRBV6-1 to TRBJ2-7; 9 positions agree with TRBD1. The CDR3 totals 15 residues. Germline CDR1 is MNHNS and CDR2 is SASEGT. The trim removed 2 bases at V and 5 bases at J, leaving 7 bases unmatched. The CDR3 nucleotides are TGTGCCAGCAGTGAAATAGGACAGGGGATGAACGAGCAGTACTTC. Translation: CASSEIGQGMNEQYF.

This clone has a single count. The genes are TRBV28 and TRBJ1-2; TRBD1 is a possible D gene (5 bases). V was clipped by 5 bases and J by 8 bases, with 12 bases between them. Germline V gives CDR1 MDHEN, CDR2 SYDVKM. The CDR3 length is 12 residues. The CDR3 coding sequence is TGTGCCAGCAGTACAGGCATAACGGGCTACACCTTC. Protein: CASSTGITGYTF.

The CDR3 loop is CASSPQRGAGELFF. CDR3 DNA sequence: TGTGCCAGCTCACCACAAAGGGGTGCCGGGGAGCTGTTTTTT. The V and J genes are TRBV18 and TRBJ2-2; possible D gene TRBD1, 5 bases. Per the germline V gene, CDR1 is KGHSH and CDR2 is LQKENI. This CDR3 has 14 amino acids. Trimming cost V 1 base and J 6 bases, with 9 bases left between them.

The J gene is TRBJ2-1, the V gene TRBV7-9; perhaps TRBD2 as D (6 bases). V was shortened by 6 bases and J by 8 bases, with 20 bases between the two germline ends. CDR3 length: 15 amino acids. Germline CDR1 SEHNR, CDR2 FQNEAQ (reference sequence). CDR3 bases: TGTGCCAGCAGGAAGAACCGGGACTTAGGCGATGAGCAGTTCTTC. Translated, it gives CASRKNRDLGDEQFF. The entire variable domain, with the rest obtained from reference TRBV7-9 and TRBJ2-1, is as follows: DTGVSQNPRHKITKRGQNVTFRCDPISEHNRLYWYRQTLGQGPEFLTYFQNEAQLEKSRLLSDRFSAERPKGSFSTLEIQRTEQGDSAMYLCASRKNRDLGDEQFFGPGTRLTVL.

The rearrangement links TRBV7-8 to TRBJ2-1; the match to TRBD2 covers 10 bases. V shed 5 bases and J 5 bases; nucleotides not matched to a gene: 6. The CDR3 sequence is 15 residues long. Germline V gene sequence: CDR1 SGHVS, CDR2 FQNEAQ. In nucleotides, the CDR3 is TGTGCCAGCAGCCTGATAGCGGGGGGCCACAATGAGCAGTTCTTC. Protein product: CASSLIAGGHNEQFF.

This clone was seen a single time. The chain employs TRBV7-9 and TRBJ2-7, with 10 bases identical to TRBD2. Per the germline V gene, CDR1 is SEHNR and CDR2 is FQNEAQ (reference sequence). J lost 7 bases, V lost 10 bases, and 13 bases had no gene match. The CDR3 has 14 residues. CDR3 loop: CAIPTGLASREQYF. The CDR3 DNA is TGTGCCATCCCCACGGGACTAGCGAGCCGGGAGCAGTACTTC.

The chain joins TRBV5-1 to TRBJ1-1; no clear D gene. Trimming pared 0 bases from V and 1 base from J, leaving 10 bases between. This CDR3 contains 15 residues. Germline V CDR1 and CDR2: SGHRS, YFSETQ. This CDR3 reads CASSLVFDTNTEAFF. In nucleotides, the CDR3 is TGCGCCAGCAGCTTGGTATTTGACACGAACACTGAAGCTTTCTTT.

V gene TRBV12-5 combines with J gene TRBJ2-2; D is possibly TRBD1 (6 bases). This CDR3 spans 15 amino acids. CDR1 is LGHNT and CDR2 is FRNRAP in the germline V gene. V was shortened by 1 base and J by 3 bases, with 9 bases between the two germline ends. CDR3 coding DNA: TGTGCTAGTGGTTTGGGGGCAGGGGACACCGGGGAGCTGTTTTTT. This gives the protein CASGLGAGDTGELFF.

V usage is TRBV9 and J usage is TRBJ1-2, with D perhaps TRBD1 (6 bases). Deletions cut 4 bases from V and 0 bases from J, with 16 bases between. CDR1 SGDLS and CDR2 YYNGEE come from the germline V gene. CDR3 length: 16 residues. Here the CDR3 reads CASSRTLTGANYGYTF. CDR3 nucleotides: TGTGCCAGCAGCAGGACGTTGACAGGCGCTAACTATGGCTACACCTTC. Looking up the rest from reference TRBV9 and TRBJ1-2 gives the full variable domain: DSGVTQTPKHLITATGQRVTLRCSPRSGDLSVYWYQQSLDQGLQFLIQYYNGEERAKGNILERFSAQQFPDLHSELNLSSLELGDSALYFCASSRTLTGANYGYTFGSGTRLTVV.

This clone came up once. V is TRBV25-1 and J is TRBJ1-2; tentatively, D is TRBD1 (5 bases). The ends were cut back, 2 bases at V and 10 bases at J, with 17 bases in the middle. The CDR3 sequence is 14 residues long. CDR1 and CDR2 from the germline V gene are MGHDK and SYGVNS. As DNA, the CDR3 is TGTGCCAGCAGTGAAAGTAGGAGGGGCCCGACCTACACCTTC. It is translated as CASSESRRGPTYTF.

The chain links TRBV5-1 to TRBJ2-7; D might be TRBD1 (6 bases). This CDR3 is 16 amino acids long. CDR1 and CDR2 (germline): SGHRS, YFSETQ. The V end was cut by 0 bases, the J end by 2 bases, with 15 bases between. DNA for the CDR3: TGCGCCAGCAGCTTGGCCTTGGGTCAGGGGACCTACGAGCAGTACTTC. Translated, it gives CASSLALGQGTYEQYF. The entire variable domain, with the rest obtained from reference TRBV5-1 and TRBJ2-7, is as follows: KAGVTQTPRYLIKTRGQQVTLSCSPISGHRSVSWYQQTPGQGLQFLFEYFSETQRNKGNFPGRFSGRQFSNSRSEMNVSTLELGDSALYLCASSLALGQGTYEQYFGPGTRLTVT.

The chain links TRBV11-2 to TRBJ1-1; D perhaps matches TRBD1 (5 bases). Trimming pared 3 bases from V and 5 bases from J, leaving 16 bases between. The length of the CDR3 is 15 residues. CDR1 SGHAT and CDR2 FQNNGV come from the germline V gene. The CDR3 sequence: CASSFRPPKGTEAFF. CDR3 nucleotides: TGTGCCAGCAGCTTTCGACCGCCCAAGGGGACTGAAGCTTTCTTT.

This chain joins TRBV25-1 and TRBJ1-2, with a possible D match to TRBD1 (5 bases). V lost 5 bases and J lost 4, with 11 bases in between. Germline CDR1 and CDR2: MGHDK and SYGVNS. The CDR3 has 13 residues. The DNA of the CDR3 is TGTGCCAGCAGTCAACCAGGGCGCTATGGCTACACCTTC. It specifies CASSQPGRYGYTF.

The chain carries TRBV4-3 and TRBJ2-1; 10 bases line up with TRBD2. The germline CDR1 and CDR2 sequences are LGHNA and YSLEER. The trim removed 5 bases at V and 4 bases at J, leaving 11 bases unmatched. The CDR3 covers 17 residues. CDR3 region: CASSGLSGTSDYNEQFF. CDR3 nucleotide sequence: TGCGCCAGCAGCGGACTTTCCGGGACTAGCGATTACAATGAGCAGTTCTTC.

The V and J genes are TRBV6-5 and TRBJ2-5; perhaps TRBD1 as D (5 bases). Germline loops: CDR1 MNHEY, CDR2 SVGAGI. The CDR3 has 14 residues. Trimming pared 4 bases from V and 1 base from J, leaving 10 bases between. The CDR3 protein is CASSFSQGQETQYF. For the CDR3, the DNA is TGTGCCAGCAGTTTTTCGCAGGGCCAAGAGACCCAGTACTTC.

The chain couples TRBV9 to TRBJ1-1; D remains unclear. There are 14 residues in the CDR3. Germline CDR1 SGDLS, CDR2 YYNGEE. Trimming left V 2 bases short and J 1 base short, with 9 bases between. The CDR3: CASSVDRGNTEAFF. The CDR3 nucleotides are TGTGCCAGCAGCGTCGACCGGGGGAACACTGAAGCTTTCTTT. The variable domain in full, with the rest retrieved from reference TRBV9 and TRBJ1-1, is DSGVTQTPKHLITATGQRVTLRCSPRSGDLSVYWYQQSLDQGLQFLIQYYNGEERAKGNILERFSAQQFPDLHSELNLSSLELGDSALYFCASSVDRGNTEAFFGQGTRLTVV.

The chain uses TRBV20-1 and TRBJ1-2; D remains unclear. The germline V gene encodes CDR1 DFQATT and CDR2 SNEGSKA (reference sequence). The CDR3 is 11 residues long. With 6 bases removed from V and 6 bases from J, the gap between germline ends came to 11 bases. The CDR3 sequence: CSATPSHGYTF. The CDR3 region has the DNA TGCAGTGCCACTCCCTCCCATGGCTACACCTTC.

The V and J genes are TRBV30 and TRBJ1-6, with a possible D match to TRBD1 (5 bases). CDR3 size: 13 residues. CDR1 and CDR2 from the germline V gene are GTSNPN and SVGIG (reference sequence). The V and J ends lost 3 bases and 5 bases respectively, with 8 bases between them. The CDR3, as DNA: TGTGCCTGGAGGCCAGGGAATAATTCACCCCTCCACTTT. It is translated as CAWRPGNNSPLHF. The full variable domain, rest sourced from reference TRBV30 and TRBJ1-6, is SQTIHQWPATLVQPVGSPLSLECTVEGTSNPNLYWYRQAAGRGLQLLFYSVGIGQISSEVPQNLSASRPQDRQFILSSKKLLLSDSGFYLCAWRPGNNSPLHFGNGTRLTVT.

The V gene is TRBV7-9, the J gene TRBJ1-2; no clear D gene. Germline lookup yields CDR1 SEHNR and CDR2 FQNEAQ (reference sequence). This CDR3 is built from 13 residues. V was cut by 3 bases and J by 8 bases, with 13 bases left in between. CDR3 sequence (DNA): TGTGCCAGCAGCTTGCCGGGGATGGGGGGCTACACCTTC. It encodes CASSLPGMGGYTF.

The chain couples TRBV29-1 to TRBJ2-3; D is possibly TRBD1 (5 bases). Germline values: CDR1 SQVTM, CDR2 ANQGSEA. The CDR3 has 13 residues. The ends were cut back, 5 bases at V and 3 bases at J, with 12 bases in the middle. CDR3 loop: CSVTTDMTDTQYF. The CDR3 nucleotides are TGCAGCGTTACGACAGATATGACAGATACGCAGTATTTT.

The chain has TRBV9 and TRBJ2-3; 9 bases align to TRBD2. Per the germline V gene, CDR1 is SGDLS and CDR2 is YYNGEE. This CDR3 spans 16 amino acids. V dropped 0 bases and J dropped 5; count of bases not matched to a gene: 7. The CDR3 bases are TGTGCCAGCAGCGTAGGGGGCGGGAGGGCCTTAGATACGCAGTATTTT. Its protein product is CASSVGGGRALDTQYF.

V usage is TRBV11-2 and J usage is TRBJ2-2; a weak D match, TRBD1 (6 bases). Per the germline V gene, CDR1 is SGHAT and CDR2 is FQNNGV. CDR3 length equals 16 residues. V was clipped by 5 bases and J by 3 bases, with 16 bases between them. DNA of the CDR3: TGTGCCAGCAGCCCAGGGGTGTTAGTCGACACCGGGGAGCTGTTTTTT. Its translation: CASSPGVLVDTGELFF.

The chain couples TRBV25-1 to TRBJ2-7; tentative D call: TRBD1 (6 bases). V gave up 3 bases and J gave up 7 bases, with 19 bases separating them. The CDR3 is 15 amino acids. Germline CDR1 reads MGHDK; CDR2 reads SYGVNS. CDR3 nucleotides: TGTGCCAGCAGTGATTTTAACAGGGAATCGGAGGAGCAGTACTTC. It yields the protein CASSDFNRESEEQYF.

This rearrangement joins TRBV27 to TRBJ1-1; D remains ambiguous. Germline V gives CDR1 MNHEY, CDR2 SMNVEV (reference sequence). The CDR3 sequence is 14 residues long. Deletions cut 6 bases from V and 1 base from J, with 12 bases between. The CDR3 sequence is CASSRAGGNTEAFF. The CDR3 DNA reads TGTGCCAGCAGCCGGGCGGGAGGGAACACTGAAGCTTTCTTT.

The sample holds a few counts of this clone. The chain has TRBV29-1 and TRBJ1-2; 7 bases are a match to TRBD1. V lost 6 bases to trimming and J lost 0 bases; unmatched junction nucleotides: 4. Germline CDR1 and CDR2: SQVTM and ANQGSEA. The CDR3 runs 13 residues. The CDR3 loop is CSVIGGPNYGYTF. As DNA, the CDR3 is TGCAGCGTGATAGGGGGCCCTAACTATGGCTACACCTTC. Together with reference TRBV29-1 and TRBJ1-2, the CDR3 gives the full variable domain: SAVISQKPSRDICQRGTSLTIQCQVDSQVTMMFWYRQQPGQSLTLIATANQGSEATYESGFVIDKFPISRPNLTFSTLTVSNMSPEDSSIYLCSVIGGPNYGYTFGSGTRLTVV.

The chain links TRBV6-5 to TRBJ2-7; D is perhaps TRBD1 (6 bases). The V gene lost 6 bases and the J gene lost 5 bases, with 17 bases spanning the gap. This CDR3 has 14 residues. The germline gives CDR1 MNHEY, CDR2 SVGAGI. CDR3 nucleotides: TGTGCCAGCAGGTCCGGGACACGGAAGAACGAGCAGTACTTC. It encodes CASRSGTRKNEQYF.